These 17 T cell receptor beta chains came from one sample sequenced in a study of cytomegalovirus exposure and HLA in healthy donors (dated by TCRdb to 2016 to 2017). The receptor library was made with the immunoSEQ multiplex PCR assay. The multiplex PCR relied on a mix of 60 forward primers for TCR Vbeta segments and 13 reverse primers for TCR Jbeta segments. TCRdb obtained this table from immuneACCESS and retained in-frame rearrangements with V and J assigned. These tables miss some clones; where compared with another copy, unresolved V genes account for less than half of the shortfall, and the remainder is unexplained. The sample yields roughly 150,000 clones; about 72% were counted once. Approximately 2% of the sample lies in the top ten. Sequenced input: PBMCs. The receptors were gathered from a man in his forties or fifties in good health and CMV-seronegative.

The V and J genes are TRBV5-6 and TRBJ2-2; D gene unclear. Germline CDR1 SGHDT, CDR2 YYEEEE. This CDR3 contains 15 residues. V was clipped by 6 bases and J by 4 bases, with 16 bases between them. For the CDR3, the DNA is TGTGCCAGCATGGAGTACTCCAGCGCCACCGGGGAGCTGTTTTTT. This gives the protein CASMEYSSATGELFF.

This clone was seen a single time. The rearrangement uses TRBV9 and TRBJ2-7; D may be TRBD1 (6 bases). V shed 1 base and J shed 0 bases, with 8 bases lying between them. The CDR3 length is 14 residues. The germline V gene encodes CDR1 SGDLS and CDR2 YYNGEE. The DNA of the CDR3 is TGTGCCAGCAGCGTATTACAGGGCTCCTACGAGCAGTACTTC. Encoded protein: CASSVLQGSYEQYF.

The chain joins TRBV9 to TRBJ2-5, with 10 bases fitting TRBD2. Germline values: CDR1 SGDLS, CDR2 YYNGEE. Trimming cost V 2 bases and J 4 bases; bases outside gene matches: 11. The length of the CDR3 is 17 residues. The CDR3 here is CASSVSAASGSRETQYF. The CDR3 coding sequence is TGTGCCAGCAGCGTCTCCGCGGCTAGCGGGAGTAGAGAGACCCAGTACTTC. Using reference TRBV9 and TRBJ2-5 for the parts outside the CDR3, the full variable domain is DSGVTQTPKHLITATGQRVTLRCSPRSGDLSVYWYQQSLDQGLQFLIQYYNGEERAKGNILERFSAQQFPDLHSELNLSSLELGDSALYFCASSVSAASGSRETQYFGPGTRLLVL.

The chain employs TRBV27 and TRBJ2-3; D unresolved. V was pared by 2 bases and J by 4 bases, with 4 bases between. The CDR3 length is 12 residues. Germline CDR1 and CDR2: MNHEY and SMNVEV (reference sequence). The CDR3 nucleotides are TGTGCCAGCAGTTTAAACTCAGATACGCAGTATTTT. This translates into CASSLNSDTQYF.

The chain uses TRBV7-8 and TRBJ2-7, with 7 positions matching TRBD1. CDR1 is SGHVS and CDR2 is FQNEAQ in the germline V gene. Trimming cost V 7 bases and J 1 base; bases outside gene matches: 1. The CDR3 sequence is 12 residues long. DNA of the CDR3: TGTGCCAGCACACAGGGGTCCTACGAGCAGTACTTC. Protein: CASTQGSYEQYF.

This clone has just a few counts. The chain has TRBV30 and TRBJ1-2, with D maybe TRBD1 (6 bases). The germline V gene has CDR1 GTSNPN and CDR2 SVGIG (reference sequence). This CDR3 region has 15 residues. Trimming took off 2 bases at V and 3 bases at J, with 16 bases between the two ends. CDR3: CAWSRRSGVDYGYTF. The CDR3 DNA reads TGTGCCTGGAGTCGGCGGTCAGGGGTGGACTATGGCTACACCTTC.

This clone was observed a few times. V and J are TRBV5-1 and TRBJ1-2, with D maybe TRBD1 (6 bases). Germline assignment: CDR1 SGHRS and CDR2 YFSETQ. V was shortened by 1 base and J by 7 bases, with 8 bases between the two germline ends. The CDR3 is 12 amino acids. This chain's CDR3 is CASSLTGCGYTF. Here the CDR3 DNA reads TGCGCCAGCAGCTTGACAGGGTGTGGCTACACCTTC. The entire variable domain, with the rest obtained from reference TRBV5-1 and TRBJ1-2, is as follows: KAGVTQTPRYLIKTRGQQVTLSCSPISGHRSVSWYQQTPGQGLQFLFEYFSETQRNKGNFPGRFSGRQFSNSRSEMNVSTLELGDSALYLCASSLTGCGYTFGSGTRLTVV.

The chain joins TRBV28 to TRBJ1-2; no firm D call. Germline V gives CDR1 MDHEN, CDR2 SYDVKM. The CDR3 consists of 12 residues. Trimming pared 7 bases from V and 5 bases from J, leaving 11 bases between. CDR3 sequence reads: CASNERSYGYTF. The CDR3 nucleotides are TGTGCCAGCAATGAACGGTCGTATGGCTACACCTTC.

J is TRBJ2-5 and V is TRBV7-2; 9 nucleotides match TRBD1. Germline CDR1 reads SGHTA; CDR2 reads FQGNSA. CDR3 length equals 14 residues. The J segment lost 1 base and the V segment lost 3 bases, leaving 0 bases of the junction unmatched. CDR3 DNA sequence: TGTGCCAGCAGCTTGGACAGGGGCCAAGAGACCCAGTACTTC. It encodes CASSLDRGQETQYF.

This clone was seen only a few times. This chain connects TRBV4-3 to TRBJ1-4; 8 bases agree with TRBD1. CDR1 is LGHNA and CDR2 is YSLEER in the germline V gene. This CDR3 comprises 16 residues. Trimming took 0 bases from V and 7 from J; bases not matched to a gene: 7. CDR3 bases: TGCGCCAGCAGCCAAGACCCCAGGGGGCAGGGTGAAAAACTGTTTTTT. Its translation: CASSQDPRGQGEKLFF.

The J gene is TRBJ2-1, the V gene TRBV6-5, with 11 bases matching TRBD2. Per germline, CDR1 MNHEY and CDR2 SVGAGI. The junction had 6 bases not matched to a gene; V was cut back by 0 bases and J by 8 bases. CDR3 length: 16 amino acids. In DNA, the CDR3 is TGTGCCAGCAGTTACTCCCGGGATAGCGGGGGGGATGAGCAGTTCTTC. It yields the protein CASSYSRDSGGDEQFF.

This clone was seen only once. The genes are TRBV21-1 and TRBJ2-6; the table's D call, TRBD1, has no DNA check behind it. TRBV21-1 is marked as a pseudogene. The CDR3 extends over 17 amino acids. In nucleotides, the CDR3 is TGTGCCAGCAGCAAAAAGGCAGGGGTCTCTGGGGCCAACGTCCTGACTTTC. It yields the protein CASSKKAGVSGANVLTF.

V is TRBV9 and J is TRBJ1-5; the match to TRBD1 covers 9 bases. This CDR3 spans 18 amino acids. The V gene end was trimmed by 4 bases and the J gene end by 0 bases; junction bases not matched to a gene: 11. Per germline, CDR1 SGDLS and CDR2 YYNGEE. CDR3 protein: CASSYDRGDTYSNQPQHF. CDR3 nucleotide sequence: TGTGCCAGCAGCTATGACAGGGGGGACACATATAGCAATCAGCCCCAGCATTTT.

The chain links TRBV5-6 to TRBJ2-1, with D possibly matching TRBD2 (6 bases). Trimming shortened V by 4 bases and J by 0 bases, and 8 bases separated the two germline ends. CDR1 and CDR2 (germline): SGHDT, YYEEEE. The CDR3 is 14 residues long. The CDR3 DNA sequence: TGTGCCAGCAGCGGGGGGTTCTCCTACAATGAGCAGTTCTTC. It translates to CASSGGFSYNEQFF.

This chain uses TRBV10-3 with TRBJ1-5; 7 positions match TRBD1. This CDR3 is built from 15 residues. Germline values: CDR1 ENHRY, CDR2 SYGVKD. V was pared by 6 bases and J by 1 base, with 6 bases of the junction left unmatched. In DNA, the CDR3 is TGTGCCATCAGCAAGACAGGGTGGAGCAATCAGCCCCAGCATTTT. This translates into CAISKTGWSNQPQHF.

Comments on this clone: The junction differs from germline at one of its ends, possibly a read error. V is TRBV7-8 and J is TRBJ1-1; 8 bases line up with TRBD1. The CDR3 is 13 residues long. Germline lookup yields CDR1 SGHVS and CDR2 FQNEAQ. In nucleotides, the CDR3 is TGTGCCAGCAGCTTTACCACCCGGGACAGGCTTGTCTTT. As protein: CASSFTTRDRLVF.

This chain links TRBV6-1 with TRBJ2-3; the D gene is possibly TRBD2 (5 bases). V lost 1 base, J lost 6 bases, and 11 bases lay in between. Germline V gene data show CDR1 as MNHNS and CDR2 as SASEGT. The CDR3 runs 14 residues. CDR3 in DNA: TGTGCCAGCAGTGAAGGGGTAGCGAAGGATACGCAGTATTTT. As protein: CASSEGVAKDTQYF.